The next 13 T cell receptor beta chains were all read from a single sample in a study of response to subunit inactivated influenza vaccine. One entry per CDR3 protein, called by TCRdb with MiXCR from the RT-PCR reads. This sample carries 450,000 to 500,000 distinct CDR3 sequences, 11% of them seen once, and the ten largest clones take approximately 12%. The sample here was PBMCs from blood, taken roughly 48 days after vaccination. The receptors derive from a man aged 50 to 60 who received an inactivated influenza vaccine.

This clonotype came up a few times. The chain combines TRBV14 with TRBJ2-3; D may be TRBD1 or TRBD2 (5 bases each). The CDR3 length is 16 residues. Germline-derived CDR1 and CDR2 are SGHDN and FVKESK. V lost 3 bases and J lost 2, with 15 bases in between. The CDR3 nucleotides are TGTGCCAGCAGCCATGTCGGGGCTAGAACCACAGATACGCAGTATTTT. It yields the protein CASSHVGARTTDTQYF.

The V and J genes are TRBV29-1 and TRBJ2-1, with D possibly matching TRBD2 (5 bases). CDR1 and CDR2 from the germline V gene are SQVTM and ANQGSEA. The V end was cut by 8 bases, the J end by 3 bases, with 17 bases between. The CDR3 runs 14 residues. The CDR3 protein is CSISADSNYNEQFF. Here the CDR3 DNA reads TGCAGCATTAGCGCGGACTCGAACTACAATGAGCAGTTCTTC.

The gene calls are TRBV5-6 and TRBJ2-1; no clear D. Germline values: CDR1 SGHDT, CDR2 YYEEEE. This CDR3 spans 13 amino acids. With 4 bases removed from V and 10 bases from J, the gap between germline ends came to 15 bases. The CDR3 reads CASSPYNGAEQFF. CDR3 DNA sequence: TGTGCCAGCAGCCCCTATAATGGAGCGGAGCAGTTCTTC. The variable domain in full, with the rest retrieved from reference TRBV5-6 and TRBJ2-1, is DAGVTQSPTHLIKTRGQQVTLRCSPKSGHDTVSWYQQALGQGPQFIFQYYEEEERQRGNFPDRFSGHQFPNYSSELNVNALLLGDSALYLCASSPYNGAEQFFGPGTRLTVL.

The rearrangement joins TRBV28 to TRBJ2-5; 14 bases are a match to TRBD2. This CDR3 has 16 residues. Germline V gene lookup returns CDR1 MDHEN and CDR2 SYDVKM. Losses at the gene ends were 7 bases for V and 4 bases for J; bases not matched to a gene: 8. The CDR3 sequence: CASKRTSGRSRETQYF. The CDR3 DNA reads as TGTGCCAGCAAGAGGACTAGCGGGAGGAGTCGAGAGACCCAGTACTTC.

This chain joins TRBV2 and TRBJ2-1, with 9 bases matching TRBD2. This CDR3 spans 18 amino acids. Germline CDR1 is SNHLY and CDR2 is FYNNEI. After removal of 5 bases from V and 3 bases from J, the junction contained 14 bases not matched to a gene. The CDR3 DNA is TGTGCCAGCAGTTCGGGGGGTTGGCGGGAGGGCCACTACAATGAGCAGTTCTTC. It specifies CASSSGGWREGHYNEQFF.

This clonotype came up a few times. This chain connects TRBV12-3 or TRBV12-4 to TRBJ1-1; no firm D call. The CDR3 consists of 13 residues. The V and J ends lost 6 bases and 6 bases respectively, with 14 bases between them. The CDR3 sequence is CASRNWSTPEAFF. CDR3 coding DNA: TGTGCCAGCAGGAATTGGTCTACTCCTGAAGCTTTCTTT.

This chain links TRBV3-1 with TRBJ2-7; D is possibly TRBD1 or TRBD2 (6 bases each). The CDR3 spans 16 residues. CDR1 and CDR2 from the germline V gene are LGHDT and YNNKEL (reference sequence). V shed 4 bases and J shed 6 bases, with 22 bases lying between them. This chain's CDR3 is CASSPPGAGAGSEQYF. CDR3 DNA: TGTGCCAGCAGCCCCCCGGGGGCAGGGGCGGGGAGCGAGCAGTACTTC.

The gene calls are TRBV5-1 and TRBJ2-7; 7 bases fit TRBD1. The junction had 11 bases not matched to a gene; V was cut back by 4 bases and J by 4 bases. Germline CDR1 SGHRS, CDR2 YFSETQ. The CDR3 is 15 residues long. This CDR3 reads CASSASGGRIYEQYF. The DNA of the CDR3 is TGCGCCAGCAGCGCCTCAGGGGGAAGGATTTACGAGCAGTACTTC.

CDR3 DNA sequence: TGTGCCAGCAAACCCACCTTGAACACTGAAGCTTTCTTT. This gives the protein CASKPTLNTEAFF. The rearrangement links TRBV6-1 to TRBJ1-1; D remains ambiguous. There are 13 residues in the CDR3. The V end lost 7 bases, the J end lost 0 bases, and 9 bases lay between the germline ends. Germline CDR1 is MNHNS and CDR2 is SASEGT.

This CDR3 is CASSRTGQNTEAFF. DNA for the CDR3: TGTGCCAGCAGTCGGACAGGTCAGAACACTGAAGCTTTCTTT. The rearrangement joins TRBV6-1 to TRBJ1-1, with 7 bases matching TRBD1. Germline V gene data show CDR1 as MNHNS and CDR2 as SASEGT. The length of the CDR3 is 14 residues. Trimming cost V 5 bases and J 1 base; bases outside gene matches: 4.

This clonotype was seen more than once but under ten times. V is TRBV19 and J is TRBJ2-7; tentatively, D is TRBD1 or TRBD2 (7 bases each). Germline assignment: CDR1 LNHDA and CDR2 SQIVND (reference sequence). The CDR3 length is 17 residues. V lost 5 bases and J lost 1, with 21 bases in between. The CDR3 region is CASSPLWGRDSSYEQYF. The CDR3 bases are TGTGCCAGTAGTCCCTTATGGGGGAGGGACAGTTCCTACGAGCAGTACTTC.

The CDR3 spells CASSLKMSSYNEQFF. In nucleotides, the CDR3 is TGTGCCAGCAGCCTCAAGATGAGCTCCTACAATGAGCAGTTCTTC. The gene calls are TRBV6-2 or TRBV6-3 and TRBJ2-1; no reliable D call. CDR3 length: 15 residues. Trimming left V 6 bases short and J 0 bases short, with 12 bases between. CDR1 and CDR2 from the germline V gene are MNHEY and SVGEGT.

This sequence joins TRBV6-1 and TRBJ2-2; perhaps TRBD1 as D (6 bases). Germline V lookup: CDR1 MNHNS, CDR2 SASEGT. The ends were cut back, 6 bases at V and 0 bases at J, with 8 bases in the middle. The CDR3 sequence is 14 residues long. CDR3 bases: TGTGCCAGCAGAGGGACACCGAACACCGGGGAGCTGTTTTTT. The encoded protein is CASRGTPNTGELFF.